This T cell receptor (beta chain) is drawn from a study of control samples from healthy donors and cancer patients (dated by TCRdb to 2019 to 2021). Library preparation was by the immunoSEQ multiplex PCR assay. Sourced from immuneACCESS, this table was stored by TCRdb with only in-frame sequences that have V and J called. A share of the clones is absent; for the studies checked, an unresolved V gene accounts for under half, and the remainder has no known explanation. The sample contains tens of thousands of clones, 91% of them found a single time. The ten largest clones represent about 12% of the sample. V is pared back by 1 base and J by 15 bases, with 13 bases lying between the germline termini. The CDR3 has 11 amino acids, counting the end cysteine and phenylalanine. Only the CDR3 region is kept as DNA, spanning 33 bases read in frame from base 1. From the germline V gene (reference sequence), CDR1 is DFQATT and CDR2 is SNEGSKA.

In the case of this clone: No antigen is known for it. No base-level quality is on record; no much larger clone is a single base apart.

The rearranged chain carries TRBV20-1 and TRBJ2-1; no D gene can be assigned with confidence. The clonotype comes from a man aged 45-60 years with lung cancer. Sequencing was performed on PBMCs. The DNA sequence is TGCAGTGCTAGAGGGGCGGCCAAAGTGTTCTTC. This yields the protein CSARGAAKVFF.